This T cell receptor beta chain originates from a study of blood T cell repertoires in COVID-19. Study at large: The origin of the acute and convalescent COVID-19 samples was the United States, Italy and Spain. T cells, B-cell-depleted T cells, or PBMCs supplied cDNA or gDNA.

Per the germline V gene, CDR1 is LNHDA and CDR2 is SQIVND (reference sequence). The CDR3 has 14 residues. V dropped 3 bases and J dropped 5 bases, with 13 bases sitting between them. As processed by the authors: Reference gene primers were amplified, and this amplification served to estimate nucleated cell counts. Using immunoSEQ multiplex PCR, the repertoire was profiled, and TCRdb retains in-frame clones only, with some absent. The V and J calls and clone size were taken over from that table, and D and trimming were inferred from the DNA. This table has hundreds of thousands of clones, around 89% appearing once.

This chain joins TRBV19 and TRBJ1-2; a possible D gene is TRBD1 (6 bases). Sequenced input: peripheral blood. The origin of this receptor is a man in his forties or fifties with acute or convalescent COVID-19. This CDR3 is CASSIPGGGYGYTF. Written as DNA, the CDR3 is TGTGCCAGTAGTATTCCGGGAGGGGGATATGGCTACACCTTC.